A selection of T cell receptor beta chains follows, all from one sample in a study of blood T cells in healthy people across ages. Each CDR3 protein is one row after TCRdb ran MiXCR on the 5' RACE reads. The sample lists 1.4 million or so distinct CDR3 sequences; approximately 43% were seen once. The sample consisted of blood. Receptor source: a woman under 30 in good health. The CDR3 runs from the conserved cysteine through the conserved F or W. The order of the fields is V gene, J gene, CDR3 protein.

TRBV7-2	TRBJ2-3	CASRDAGGAEDTQYF
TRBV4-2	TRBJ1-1	CASSQDVGRNTEAFF
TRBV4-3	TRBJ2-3	CASSQEIRGSSTDTQYF
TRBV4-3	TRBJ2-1	CASSQVSDARGSANEQFF
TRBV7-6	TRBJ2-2	CASSPLSLGELFF
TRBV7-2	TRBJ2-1	CASSETRAGNEQFF
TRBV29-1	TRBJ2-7	CSVDGVHGTESEQYF
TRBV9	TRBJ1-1	CASSVGGTPNTEAFF
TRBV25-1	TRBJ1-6	CTSSEFGQGNSPLHF
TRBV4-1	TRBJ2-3	CASLRTSEGSTDTQYF
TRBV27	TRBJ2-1	CASSLLGQGIHEQFF
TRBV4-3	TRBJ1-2	CASSQVQGTNYGYTF
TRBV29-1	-	CSVVVSGRANNEQYF
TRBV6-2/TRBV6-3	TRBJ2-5	CASRPTGKGETQYF
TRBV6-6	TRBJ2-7	CASSQQIYEQYF
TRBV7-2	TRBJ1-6	CASSSGQYNSPLHF